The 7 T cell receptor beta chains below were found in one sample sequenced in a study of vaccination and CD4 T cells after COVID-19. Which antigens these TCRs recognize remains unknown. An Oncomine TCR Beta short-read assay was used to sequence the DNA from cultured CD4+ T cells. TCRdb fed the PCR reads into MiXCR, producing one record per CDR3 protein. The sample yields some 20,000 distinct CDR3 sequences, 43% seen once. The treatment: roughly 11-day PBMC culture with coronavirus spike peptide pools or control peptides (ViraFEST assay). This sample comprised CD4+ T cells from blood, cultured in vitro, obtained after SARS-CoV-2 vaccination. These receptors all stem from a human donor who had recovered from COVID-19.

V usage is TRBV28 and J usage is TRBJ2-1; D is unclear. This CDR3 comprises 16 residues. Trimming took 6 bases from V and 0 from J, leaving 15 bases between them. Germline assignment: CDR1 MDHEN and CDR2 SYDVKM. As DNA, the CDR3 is TGTGCCAGCAGGAGCCCGGACCTCAGCTCCTACAATGAGCAGTTCTTC. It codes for CASRSPDLSSYNEQFF. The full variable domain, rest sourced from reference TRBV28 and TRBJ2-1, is DVKVTQSSRYLVKRTGEKVFLECVQDMDHENMFWYRQDPGLGLRLIYFSYDVKMKEKGDIPEGYSVSREKKERFSLILESASTNQTSMYLCASRSPDLSSYNEQFFGPGTRLTVL.

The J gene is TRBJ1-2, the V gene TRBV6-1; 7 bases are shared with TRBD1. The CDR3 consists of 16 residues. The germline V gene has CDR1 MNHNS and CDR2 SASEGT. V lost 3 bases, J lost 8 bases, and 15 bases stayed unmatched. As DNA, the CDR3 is TGTGCCAGCAGTGAGTCCCTGAGACAGGGATTGCGAGGCTACACCTTC. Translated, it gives CASSESLRQGLRGYTF.

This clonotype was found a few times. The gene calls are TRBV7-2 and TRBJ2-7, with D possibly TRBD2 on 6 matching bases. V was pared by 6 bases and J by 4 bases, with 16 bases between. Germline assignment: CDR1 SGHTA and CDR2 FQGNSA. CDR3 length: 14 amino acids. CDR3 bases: TGTGCCAGCAGTTTGGTTAATGCGGGGTACGAGCAGTACTTC. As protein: CASSLVNAGYEQYF.

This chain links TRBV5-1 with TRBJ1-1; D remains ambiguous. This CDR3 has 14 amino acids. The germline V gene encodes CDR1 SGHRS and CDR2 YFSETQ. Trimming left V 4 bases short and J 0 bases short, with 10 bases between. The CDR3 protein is CASSTDGMNTEAFF. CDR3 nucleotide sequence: TGCGCCAGCAGCACGGACGGCATGAACACTGAAGCTTTCTTT.

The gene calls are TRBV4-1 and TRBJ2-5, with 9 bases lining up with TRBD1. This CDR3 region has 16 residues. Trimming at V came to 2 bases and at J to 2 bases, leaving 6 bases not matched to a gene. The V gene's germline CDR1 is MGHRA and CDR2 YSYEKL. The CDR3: CASSQSFGTGQETQYF. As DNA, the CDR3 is TGCGCCAGCAGCCAATCATTTGGGACAGGGCAAGAGACCCAGTACTTC.

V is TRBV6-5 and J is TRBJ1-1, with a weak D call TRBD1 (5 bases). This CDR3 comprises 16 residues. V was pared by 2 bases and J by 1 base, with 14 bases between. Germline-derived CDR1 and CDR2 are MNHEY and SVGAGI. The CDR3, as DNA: TGTGCCAGCAGTTACGGTCGCCGACAGAGGAACACTGAAGCTTTCTTT. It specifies CASSYGRRQRNTEAFF.

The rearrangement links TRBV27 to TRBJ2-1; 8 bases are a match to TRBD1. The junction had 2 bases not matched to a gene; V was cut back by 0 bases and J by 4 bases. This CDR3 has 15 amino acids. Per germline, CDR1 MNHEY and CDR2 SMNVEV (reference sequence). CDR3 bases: TGTGCCAGCAGTTTATCGACAGGGGCATACAATGAGCAGTTCTTC. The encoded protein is CASSLSTGAYNEQFF.